Listed below are T cell receptor beta chains from one sample, sequenced in a study of T cell changes during pregnancy in multiple sclerosis. The data were produced by immunoSEQ multiplex PCR, yet TCRdb's version contains in-frame clones alone and is incomplete. The sample holds 15,000 or so clones, 80% to 90% seen once. This sample comprised CD8+ T cells from peripheral blood mononuclear cells, obtained in the first trimester of pregnancy. Receptors originate from a female donor with multiple sclerosis, enrolled in a pregnancy study. The CDR3 runs from the conserved cysteine through the conserved F or W. Fields, in order: V gene, clone size, J gene, D gene, CDR3 protein, CDR3 DNA. The D gene is left open where the match is weak. Clone size is shown for a subset of rows, as once, few, many or a class of expanded clone.

>TRBV7-9|.|TRBJ2-5|.
CASSFPLSAGRETQYF
TGTGCCAGCAGCTTCCCTCTCTCTGCGGGGCGGGAGACCCAGTACTTC
>TRBV4-2|.|TRBJ2-7|TRBD2
CASSQAIGGGAYEQYF
TGTGCCAGCAGCCAAGCCATTGGCGGGGGGGCCTACGAGCAGTACTTC
>TRBV5-1|.|TRBJ2-3|.
CASSPNRDNRMESQDTQYF
TGCGCCAGCAGCCCCAACCGGGACAACAGGATGGAGTCACAAGATACGCAGTATTTT
>TRBV7-9|.|TRBJ2-7|.
CASSSRQSYEQYF
TGTGCCAGCAGCTCCCGACAGTCCTACGAGCAGTACTTC
>TRBV27|.|TRBJ2-1|TRBD2
CASSPPASAGGRNEQFF
TGTGCCAGCAGTCCCCCCGCCTCAGCGGGAGGGCGAAATGAGCAGTTCTTC
>TRBV6-5|.|TRBJ2-1|TRBD1
CATRDSGTYNEQFF
TGTGCCACCCGGGACAGCGGAACTTACAATGAGCAGTTCTTC
>TRBV10-2|.|TRBJ2-7|.
CASSSGYEQYF
TGCGCCAGTTCATCCGGCTACGAGCAGTACTTC
>TRBV27|medium-sized|TRBJ2-2|.
CASSSGGELFF
TGTGCCAGCAGTTCCGGCGGGGAGCTGTTTTTT
>TRBV9|.|TRBJ1-1|TRBD1
CASSVEGTGGGMNTEAFF
TGTGCCAGCAGCGTAGAGGGAACAGGGGGCGGAATGAACACTGAAGCTTTCTTT
>TRBV27|.|TRBJ2-3|.
CASSESGIHTDTQYF
TGTGCCAGCAGTGAATCCGGGATACACACAGATACGCAGTATTTT
>TRBV6-1|few|TRBJ1-6|.
CASSEAVEGNSPLHF
TGTGCCAGCAGTGAAGCGGTGGAGGGAAATTCACCCCTCCACTTT
>TRBV10-1|.|TRBJ2-2|.
CASSESREANTGELFF
TGCGCCAGCAGTGAGTCGAGGGAGGCGAACACCGGGGAGCTGTTTTTT
>TRBV5-1|.|TRBJ2-1|TRBD1
CASSQRQGAKNEQFF
TGCGCCAGCAGCCAACGACAGGGGGCTAAAAATGAGCAGTTCTTC
>TRBV7-9|once|TRBJ2-1|.
CASSLGLGLNEQFF
TGTGCCAGCAGCTTAGGGTTGGGACTCAATGAGCAGTTCTTC
>TRBV9|.|TRBJ1-1|TRBD1
CASSATGETEAFF
TGTGCCAGCAGCGCGACAGGGGAAACTGAAGCTTTCTTT
>TRBV28|.|TRBJ2-6|TRBD1
CASNNPGGRSGANVLTF
TGTGCCAGTAACAATCCAGGGGGCCGCTCTGGGGCCAACGTCCTGACTTTC
>TRBV7-8|.|TRBJ2-1|.
CASSFFSGAYNEQFF
TGTGCCAGCAGCTTCTTTAGCGGAGCCTACAATGAGCAGTTCTTC
>TRBV25-1|.|TRBJ2-7|TRBD2
CASRGSGGYEQYF
TGTGCCAGCAGGGGATCGGGGGGCTACGAGCAGTACTTC
>TRBV19|.|TRBJ1-1|.
CASSTWGRQAFF
TGTGCCAGTAGTACTTGGGGCAGGCAAGCTTTCTTT
>TRBV2|.|TRBJ1-6|TRBD1
CASRDRGPSSYNSPLHF
TGTGCCAGCAGGGACAGGGGGCCTAGCTCCTATAATTCACCCCTCCACTTT
>TRBV5-6|.|TRBJ2-7|.
CASSLLEGSYEQYF
TGTGCCAGCAGCTTGTTAGAGGGTTCCTACGAGCAGTACTTC
>TRBV6-5|.|TRBJ2-1|.
CASSPAYNEQFF
TGTGCCAGCAGCCCTGCCTACAATGAGCAGTTCTTC
>TRBV27|.|TRBJ1-1|TRBD1
CASSPVNRGRTEAFF
TGTGCCAGCAGTCCGGTCAACAGGGGGAGGACTGAAGCTTTCTTT
>TRBV28|.|TRBJ2-1|.
CASSPRSSSSYNEQFF
TGTGCCAGCAGTCCCCGTTCCTCGAGCTCCTACAATGAGCAGTTCTTC
>TRBV10-3|few|TRBJ2-3|.
CAVGEPPDTQYF
TGTGCGGTCGGAGAGCCTCCAGATACGCAGTATTTT
>TRBV2|.|TRBJ2-7|TRBD1
CASSDGDRGNYEQYF
TGTGCCAGCAGTGACGGGGACAGGGGAAACTACGAGCAGTACTTC
>TRBV7-6|.|TRBJ2-3|.
CASTIGRGRTDTQYF
TGTGCCAGCACCATTGGCAGGGGACGCACAGATACGCAGTATTTT
>TRBV5-4|.|TRBJ2-1|TRBD2
CASSLETSFNEQFF
TGTGCCAGCAGCTTGGAGACTAGCTTCAATGAGCAGTTCTTC
>TRBV7-2|.|TRBJ1-1|.
CASSLSRGRTEAFF
TGTGCCAGCAGCTTATCACGGGGGAGGACTGAAGCTTTCTTT
>TRBV14|once|TRBJ2-2|TRBD2
CASSPTSGNTGELFF
TGTGCCAGCAGCCCGACTAGCGGCAACACCGGGGAGCTGTTTTTT
>TRBV11-2|.|TRBJ2-7|TRBD2
CASSLEGLRGRYEQYF
TGTGCCAGCAGCTTAGAAGGGCTTCGCGGGAGATACGAGCAGTACTTC
>TRBV27|.|TRBJ2-7|.
CASSSETGLAYEQYF
TGTGCCAGCAGTTCCGAGACAGGCCTGGCCTACGAGCAGTACTTC
>TRBV15|.|TRBJ2-1|TRBD2
CATSPLAGAYNEQFF
TGTGCCACCAGCCCACTAGCGGGGGCCTACAATGAGCAGTTCTTC
>TRBV6-1|.|TRBJ2-7|TRBD2
CASSEVPSGSYEQYF
TGTGCCAGCAGTGAAGTGCCTAGCGGGTCCTACGAGCAGTACTTC
>TRBV6-5|.|TRBJ1-4|.
CASSYGGGEKLFF
TGTGCCAGCAGTTACGGAGGAGGTGAAAAACTGTTTTTT
>TRBV28|few|TRBJ1-5|.
CASSFEGSNQPQHF
TGTGCCAGCAGTTTCGAGGGAAGTAATCAGCCCCAGCATTTT
>TRBV9|once|TRBJ2-3|.
CASTVDLALGDTQYF
TGTGCCAGCACCGTAGATCTAGCGCTTGGAGATACGCAGTATTTT
>TRBV4-1|.|TRBJ2-2|.
CASSPLGRGLAGELFF
TGCGCCAGCAGCCCCCTGGGGAGGGGGTTAGCCGGGGAGCTGTTTTTT
>TRBV4-2|.|TRBJ1-4|TRBD1
CASSQGTGAGNEKLFF
TGTGCCAGCAGCCAAGGGACAGGGGCGGGGAATGAAAAACTGTTTTTT
>TRBV11-2|.|TRBJ1-1|.
CASNPVWGEIPEAFF
TGTGCCAGCAACCCCGTTTGGGGGGAGATTCCAGAAGCTTTCTTT
>TRBV2|.|TRBJ1-1|.
CASSHRQSFLSTEAFF
TGTGCCAGCAGTCATAGACAGAGCTTCTTGAGCACTGAAGCTTTCTTT
>TRBV6-1|.|TRBJ1-4|.
CASSEGARLPLKGLNEKLFF
TGTGCCAGCAGTGAAGGGGCAAGGCTGCCCCTTAAGGGGTTGAATGAAAAACTGTTTTTT
>TRBV5-1|.|TRBJ1-3|TRBD1
CASSLWTGAGNTIYF
TGCGCCAGCAGCTTGTGGACAGGGGCTGGAAACACCATATATTTT